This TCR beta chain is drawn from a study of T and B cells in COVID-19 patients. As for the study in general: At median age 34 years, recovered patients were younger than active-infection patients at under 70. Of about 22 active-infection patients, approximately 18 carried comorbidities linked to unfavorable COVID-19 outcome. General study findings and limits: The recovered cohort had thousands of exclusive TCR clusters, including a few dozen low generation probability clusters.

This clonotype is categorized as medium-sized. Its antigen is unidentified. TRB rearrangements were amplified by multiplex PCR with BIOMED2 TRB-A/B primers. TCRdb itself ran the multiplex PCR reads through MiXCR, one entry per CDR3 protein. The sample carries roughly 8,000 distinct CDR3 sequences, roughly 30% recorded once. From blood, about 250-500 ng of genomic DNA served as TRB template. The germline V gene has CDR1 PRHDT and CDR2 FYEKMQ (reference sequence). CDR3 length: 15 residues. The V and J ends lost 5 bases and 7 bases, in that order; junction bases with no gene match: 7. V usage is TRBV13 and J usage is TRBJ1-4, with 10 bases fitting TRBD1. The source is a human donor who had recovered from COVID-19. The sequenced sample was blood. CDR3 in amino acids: CASSLGDRGSEKLFF. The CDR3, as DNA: TGTGCCAGCAGCCTTGGGGACAGGGGAAGTGAAAAACTGTTTTTT.